The rows below give T cell receptor beta chains drawn from one sample of a study of T cells after yellow fever vaccination. TCRdb reanalysed the 5' RACE reads using MiXCR and keeps one entry per CDR3 protein. The sample records some 340,000 distinct CDR3 sequences, over 8.5% being singletons. Source: CD4+ T cells sorted from PBMCs, taken 45 days after the yellow fever booster vaccination. These receptors all stem from a man aged 18 to 29 who received the YFV17D yellow fever vaccine. Each CDR3 is given with its conserved first and last residue. Fields, in order: D gene, clone size, J gene, V gene, CDR3 protein, CDR3 DNA. The D gene is left open where the match is weak. Rows may omit the clone size; those that give it use once, few, many or a size class.

NA,NA,TRBJ2-1,TRBV7-3,CASSRGTVNNEQFF,TGTGCCAGCAGCCGCGGAACAGTAAACAATGAGCAGTTCTTC
NA,many,TRBJ1-5,TRBV20-1,CSAPKGNQPQHF,TGCAGTGCCCCGAAGGGGAATCAGCCCCAGCATTTT
NA,NA,TRBJ2-3,TRBV12-3/TRBV12-4,CASTRLANTQYF,TGTGCCAGCACCCGCTTAGCTAATACGCAGTATTTT
NA,few,TRBJ1-5,TRBV6-2/TRBV6-3,CASSYGGYSNQPQHF,TGTGCCAGCAGTTACGGGGGTTATAGCAATCAGCCCCAGCATTTT
TRBD1,NA,TRBJ2-1,TRBV5-6,CASSPGQGHLYNEQFF,TGTGCCAGCAGCCCTGGACAGGGGCACCTATACAATGAGCAGTTCTTC
NA,few,TRBJ1-5,TRBV20-1,CSASGGLYQPQHF,TGCAGTGCTAGTGGGGGGTTGTATCAGCCCCAGCATTTT
NA,few,TRBJ1-6,TRBV18,CASSIREDSPLHF,TGTGCCAGCTCAATAAGGGAGGATTCACCCCTCCACTTT
NA,many,TRBJ2-3,TRBV5-1,CASSPRLSTDTQYF,TGCGCCAGCAGCCCTAGACTGAGCACAGATACGCAGTATTTT
NA,NA,TRBJ1-1,TRBV10-3,CAISGFSEGNTEAFF,TGTGCCATCAGTGGCTTTTCCGAGGGGAACACTGAAGCTTTCTTT
NA,NA,TRBJ2-3,TRBV20-1,CSLITPGGPSDTQYF,TGCAGCCTCATAACTCCCGGGGGGCCCTCAGATACGCAGTATTTT
NA,few,TRBJ2-7,TRBV9,CASSVDFGQYEQYF,TGTGCCAGCAGCGTAGATTTTGGACAGTACGAGCAGTACTTC
TRBD1,few,TRBJ2-1,TRBV5-1,CASREGTGIGDEQFF,TGCGCCAGCAGGGAAGGGACAGGAATCGGGGATGAGCAGTTCTTC
NA,few,TRBJ1-1,TRBV30,CAWRVSGSGTEAFF,TGTGCCTGGAGAGTGAGCGGTAGCGGCACTGAAGCTTTCTTT
NA,NA,TRBJ1-1,TRBV20-1,CSAGRGARTEAFF,TGCAGTGCCGGACGGGGGGCGAGGACTGAAGCTTTCTTT
NA,few,TRBJ2-3,TRBV7-2,CASSWTGDTQYF,TGTGCCAGCAGCTGGACGGGAGATACGCAGTATTTT
NA,NA,TRBJ2-7,TRBV18,CASSPDSTYEQYF,TGTGCCAGCTCACCGGACAGCACCTACGAGCAGTACTTC
TRBD2,NA,TRBJ2-3,TRBV5-8,CASSLGLAATDTQYF,TGTGCCAGCAGCTTAGGACTAGCGGCTACAGATACGCAGTATTTT
NA,once,TRBJ2-2,TRBV10-1,CASSERFPGGELFF,TGCGCCAGCAGTGAGCGATTCCCCGGCGGGGAGCTGTTTTTT
TRBD1,few,TRBJ1-4,TRBV6-6,CASSLAGTDATNEKLFF,TGTGCCAGCAGTCTCGCCGGGACAGACGCAACTAATGAAAAACTGTTTTTT